What follows describes a single TCR beta chain. What it binds is not known. The record originates from a study of beta chain features in type 1 diabetes. Study information: Cell yields, age and gender were similar between patients and healthy donors.

The CDR3 extends over 15 amino acids. Germline CDR1 reads SGHNT; CDR2 reads YYREEE (reference sequence). V lost 4 bases and J lost 6, with 20 bases in between. Since all of the isolated RNA was reverse transcribed, expressed TCRB transcripts were what got sequenced. Generated by immunoSEQ multiplex PCR, the TCRdb table keeps only in-frame clones and is missing some. Counted here are about 360,000 clones, around an eighth occurring once; the ten biggest clones make up around 0.02%. Study outcomes and limitations: For patients, the naive, central memory and Treg TCRB repertoires appeared more alike than for healthy donors.

The material sequenced was naive CD4+ T cells from blood. The clonotype was recovered from a man younger than 30 in good health. This rearrangement joins TRBV5-4 to TRBJ2-7; D is perhaps TRBD1 (5 bases). The CDR3 is CASSGPGISPPEQYF. In nucleotides, the CDR3 is TGTGCCAGCAGCGGGCCAGGGATATCCCCCCCCGAGCAGTACTTC.